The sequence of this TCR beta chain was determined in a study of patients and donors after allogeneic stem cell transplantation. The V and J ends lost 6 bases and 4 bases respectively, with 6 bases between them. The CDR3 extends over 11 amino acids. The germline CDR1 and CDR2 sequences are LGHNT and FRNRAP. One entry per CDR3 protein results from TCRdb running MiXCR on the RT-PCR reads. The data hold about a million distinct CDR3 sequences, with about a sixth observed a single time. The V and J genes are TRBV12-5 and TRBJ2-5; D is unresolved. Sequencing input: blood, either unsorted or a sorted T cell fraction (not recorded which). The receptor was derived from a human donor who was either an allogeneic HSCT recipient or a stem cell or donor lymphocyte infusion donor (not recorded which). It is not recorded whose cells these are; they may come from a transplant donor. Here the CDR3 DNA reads TGTGCTAGTGGGCACAGAGAGACCCAGTACTTC. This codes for CASGHRETQYF.